This T cell receptor (beta chain) was sequenced in a study of blood T cell repertoires in COVID-19. Study as a whole: T cells, B-cell-depleted T cells, or PBMCs supplied cDNA or gDNA.

The CDR3 is 15 residues long. CDR1 SNHLY and CDR2 FYNNEI come from the germline V gene. V was clipped by 9 bases and J by 0 bases; unmatched bases: 8. Per the authors' pipeline: Amplified reference gene primers provided the basis for estimating nucleated cell counts. TCRdb's table, derived via immunoSEQ multiplex PCR, lists solely in-frame clones and lacks some. The DNA was the basis for D and trimming; V, J and clone size are from that table. This sample yields around 230,000 clones, of which approximately 78% are seen a single time; 12% belongs to the top ten. The clonotype comes from a woman aged 60-75 years with active or convalescent COVID-19. The sample comprised peripheral blood. The V call is TRBV2, the J call TRBJ2-1, with 7 bases matching TRBD1. The CDR3 DNA follows: TGTGCCAGTCGAGGGGGCACCTCCTCCTACAATGAGCAGTTCTTC. It yields the protein CASRGGTSSYNEQFF.